The 26 T cell receptor beta chains below come from one sample, sequenced in a study of cytomegalovirus exposure and HLA in healthy donors. Amplification used 60 Vbeta primers and 13 Jbeta primers. The protocol was immunoSEQ multiplex PCR, while the TCRdb copy is restricted to in-frame clones and leaves out a portion. Its listing shows tens of thousands of clones. Sequenced: PBMCs. The receptors were sampled from a woman aged 25 to 39 in good health and CMV-seronegative.

As regards this clone: Germline and junction disagree at one end, which may indicate a read error. The chain carries TRBV29-1 and TRBJ1-1; the D is unclear. In germline, CDR1 is SQVTM, CDR2 ANQGSEA. There are 11 residues in the CDR3. This CDR3 is CSVEREAEDFF. The CDR3 DNA reads as TGCAGCGTTGAAAGGGAGGCTGAAGATTTCTTT.

Comment on this clone: The germline gene is not matched at one end of the junction; a read error may be the cause. This chain uses TRBV11-2 with TRBJ1-1, with D tentatively TRBD1 (6 bases). The CDR3 length is 17 residues. Germline V CDR1 and CDR2: SGHAT, FQNNGV. As DNA, the CDR3 is TGTGCCAGCAGATTAGCGTGGACAGCAAGGATGAACACTGAAGCTTTCTTT. Amino acids: CASRLAWTARMNTEAFF.

The chain has TRBV4-2 and TRBJ2-5; the D gene is possibly TRBD1 (5 bases). Germline loops: CDR1 LGHNA, CDR2 YNFKEQ. Trimming pared 0 bases from V and 5 bases from J, leaving 19 bases between. The CDR3 runs to 17 residues. In DNA, the CDR3 is TGTGCCAGCAGCCAAGATGGCGAAGGGAAGGGGTTCGAGACCCAGTACTTC. Its translation: CASSQDGEGKGFETQYF.

In DNA, the CDR3 is TGTGCCACTCAGGGGGCCTCGAGGAATGAGCAGTTCTTC. Translated: CATQGASRNEQFF. The rearrangement joins TRBV19 to TRBJ2-1; 8 bases fit TRBD1. J gave up 7 bases and V 10 bases, and 9 bases lay outside the gene matches. CDR1 is LNHDA, CDR2 SQIVND, per germline (reference sequence). The CDR3 has 13 amino acids.

The chain employs TRBV6-5 and TRBJ2-7; 11 bases line up with TRBD1. V was clipped by 3 bases and J by 3 bases; unmatched bases: 4. The CDR3 is 15 amino acids. Per germline, CDR1 MNHEY and CDR2 SVGAGI. The CDR3 is CASSYRDRGDYEQYF. The DNA for the CDR3 is TGTGCCAGCAGTTATAGGGACAGGGGGGACTACGAGCAGTACTTC.

The chain uses TRBV4-1 and TRBJ2-7, with 7 bases that match TRBD1. CDR1 is MGHRA and CDR2 is YSYEKL in the germline V gene. The CDR3 sequence is 14 residues long. J gave up 2 bases and V 3 bases, and 4 bases lay outside the gene matches. The CDR3 sequence: CASSHFQGAYEQYF. The DNA for the CDR3 is TGCGCCAGCAGCCACTTCCAGGGGGCCTACGAGCAGTACTTC.

V is TRBV5-6 and J is TRBJ2-7, with a possible D match to TRBD1 (5 bases). This CDR3 region has 12 residues. V was pared by 3 bases and J by 1 base, with 5 bases between. The germline gives CDR1 SGHDT, CDR2 YYEEEE. Written as DNA, the CDR3 is TGTGCCAGCAGCTGGACATCCTACGAGCAGTACTTC. As protein: CASSWTSYEQYF. The variable domain in full, with the rest retrieved from reference TRBV5-6 and TRBJ2-7, is DAGVTQSPTHLIKTRGQQVTLRCSPKSGHDTVSWYQQALGQGPQFIFQYYEEEERQRGNFPDRFSGHQFPNYSSELNVNALLLGDSALYLCASSWTSYEQYFGPGTRLTVT.

The chain has TRBV14 and TRBJ1-2; D call uncertain. The germline gives CDR1 SGHDN, CDR2 FVKESK. The CDR3 consists of 15 residues. V lost 0 bases and J lost 1, with 9 bases in between. CDR3 DNA: TGTGCCAGCAGCCAAGAGGAGACGGTTAACTATGGCTACACCTTC. Its translation: CASSQEETVNYGYTF.

The genes are TRBV19 and TRBJ1-5; maybe TRBD1 (5 bases). The CDR3 runs to 15 residues. The germline gives CDR1 LNHDA, CDR2 SQIVND (reference sequence). Trimming stripped 8 bases from V and 3 bases from J, with 17 bases between. The DNA for the CDR3 is TGTGCCAGTCTTATCAGGAGGGACTTCAATCAGCCCCAGCATTTT. It specifies CASLIRRDFNQPQHF.

This chain joins TRBV5-4 and TRBJ2-7; 9 bases map to TRBD2. Germline lookup yields CDR1 SGHNT and CDR2 YYREEE (reference sequence). The V segment lost 1 base and the J segment 0 bases; nucleotides outside the gene matches: 5. This CDR3 contains 16 residues. The CDR3 DNA is TGTGCCAGCAGCTTGATCAGCGGGGGGCCCTCCTACGAGCAGTACTTC. This sequence encodes CASSLISGGPSYEQYF.

V usage is TRBV6-5 and J usage is TRBJ2-7; D is perhaps TRBD2 (5 bases). Germline V gene sequence: CDR1 MNHEY, CDR2 SVGAGI. With 5 bases removed from V and 3 bases from J, the gap between germline ends came to 14 bases. The CDR3 has 14 amino acids. CDR3 region: CASSTRTGFYEQYF. CDR3 nucleotide sequence: TGTGCCAGCAGTACCCGGACTGGCTTCTACGAGCAGTACTTC.

V is TRBV4-3 and J is TRBJ2-7, with a weak D call TRBD2 (5 bases). With 0 bases removed from V and 2 bases from J, the gap between germline ends came to 8 bases. The CDR3 covers 14 residues. CDR1 and CDR2 (germline): LGHNA, YSLEER. CDR3 sequence (DNA): TGCGCCAGCAGCCAAGATCCCGGGGCCTACGAGCAGTACTTC. It codes for CASSQDPGAYEQYF.

The V call is TRBV7-9, the J call TRBJ2-2, with D possibly TRBD1 on 6 matching bases. Germline lookup yields CDR1 SEHNR and CDR2 FQNEAQ (reference sequence). This CDR3 has 15 amino acids. Trimming pared 5 bases from V and 4 bases from J, leaving 14 bases between. CDR3 protein: CASSRPGDLTGELFF. CDR3 nucleotide sequence: TGTGCCAGCAGCCGACCAGGGGACCTCACCGGGGAGCTGTTTTTT.

The CDR3 DNA reads as TGTGCCAGCAGTCGACAGGCCGCCGAAAGTCAGCCCCAGCATTTT. This codes for CASSRQAAESQPQHF. V is TRBV6-1 and J is TRBJ1-5; the D gene is possibly TRBD1 (6 bases). V lost 5 bases and J 6 bases, leaving 17 bases between the germline ends. Germline loops: CDR1 MNHNS, CDR2 SASEGT. The length of the CDR3 is 15 residues.

The rearrangement links TRBV4-2 to TRBJ2-3, with 7 bases matching TRBD1. The CDR3 has 16 amino acids. CDR1 and CDR2 from the germline V gene are LGHNA and YNFKEQ. V lost 1 base, J lost 4 bases, and 8 bases stayed unmatched. In DNA form, the CDR3 reads TGTGCCAGCAGCCAAGTAACAGGGGAAGGTGCAGATACGCAGTATTTT. Translating it yields CASSQVTGEGADTQYF.

This chain connects TRBV29-1 to TRBJ2-3; 8 positions match TRBD2. There are 14 residues in the CDR3. The germline V gene has CDR1 SQVTM and CDR2 ANQGSEA. Trimming cost V 4 bases and J 0 bases; bases outside gene matches: 3. The CDR3 reads CSVAGGESTDTQYF. Here the CDR3 DNA reads TGCAGCGTTGCGGGAGGGGAGAGCACAGATACGCAGTATTTT.

The gene calls are TRBV10-2 and TRBJ1-1; D is unclear. Trimming removed 4 bases from V and 0 bases from J, with 3 bases in between. This CDR3 contains 12 residues. Germline lookup yields CDR1 WSHSY and CDR2 SAAADI. The DNA for the CDR3 is TGCGCCAGCAGTGTAGTGAACACTGAAGCTTTCTTT. It encodes CASSVVNTEAFF.

The chain carries TRBV25-1 and TRBJ1-6; 10 nucleotides match TRBD1. The ends lost 4 bases at V and 7 bases at J; junction bases unmatched: 1. The CDR3 has 14 amino acids. Germline V gene lookup returns CDR1 MGHDK and CDR2 SYGVNS. This CDR3 is CASSVTGGNSPLHF. The CDR3 region has the DNA TGTGCCAGCAGTGTGACAGGGGGCAATTCACCCCTCCACTTT. Looking up the rest from reference TRBV25-1 and TRBJ1-6 gives the full variable domain: EADIYQTPRYLVIGTGKKITLECSQTMGHDKMYWYQQDPGMELHLIHYSYGVNSTEKGDLSSESTVSRIRTEHFPLTLESARPSHTSQYLCASSVTGGNSPLHFGNGTRLTVT.

The genes are TRBV5-1 and TRBJ2-5, with D perhaps TRBD2 (5 bases). This CDR3 spans 16 amino acids. Germline CDR1 and CDR2: SGHRS and YFSETQ. With 3 bases removed from V and 6 bases from J, the gap between germline ends came to 21 bases. The CDR3 here is CASSSSGLQTAKTQYF. In nucleotides, the CDR3 is TGCGCCAGCAGCTCCTCCGGACTGCAAACGGCGAAGACCCAGTACTTC.

This rearrangement joins TRBV19 to TRBJ2-7, with 7 positions matching TRBD1. The J segment lost 0 bases and the V segment lost 3 bases, leaving 5 bases of the junction unmatched. The CDR3 spans 15 residues. Per the germline V gene, CDR1 is LNHDA and CDR2 is SQIVND (reference sequence). The CDR3 bases are TGTGCCAGTAGTATCGTGGGGGACAGCTCCTACGAGCAGTACTTC. Its protein product is CASSIVGDSSYEQYF.

The V and J genes are TRBV28 and TRBJ2-7; 10 nucleotides match TRBD1. The CDR3 length is 16 residues. Germline V CDR1 and CDR2: MDHEN, SYDVKM. Losses at the gene ends were 5 bases for V and 2 bases for J; bases not matched to a gene: 9. The CDR3 nucleotides read TGTGCCAGCAGTCCGAGGGACAGGGGAAGTCCCTACGAGCAGTACTTC. The encoded protein is CASSPRDRGSPYEQYF.

This sequence joins TRBV4-1 and TRBJ1-2; 8 bases line up with TRBD1. Germline CDR1 reads MGHRA; CDR2 reads YSYEKL. The V gene end was trimmed by 0 bases and the J gene end by 7 bases; junction bases not matched to a gene: 16. The CDR3 is 18 amino acids. The CDR3 DNA is TGCGCCAGCAGCCAAGATCCCGCAGGGGGCATCATCACCGGTGGCTACACCTTC. This gives the protein CASSQDPAGGIITGGYTF.

This chain joins TRBV18 and TRBJ2-1; D possibly corresponds to TRBD2 (6 bases). With 7 bases removed from V and 7 bases from J, the gap between germline ends came to 23 bases. Germline assignment: CDR1 KGHSH and CDR2 LQKENI. This CDR3 comprises 16 residues. The CDR3 protein is CASYSWAGQAGNEQFF. The CDR3 DNA follows: TGTGCCAGCTACTCTTGGGCAGGGCAGGCGGGAAATGAGCAGTTCTTC. Full variable domain (missing parts from reference TRBV18 and TRBJ2-1): NAGVMQNPRHLVRRRGQEARLRCSPMKGHSHVYWYRQLPEEGLKFMVYLQKENIIDESGMPKERFSAEFPKEGPSILRIQQVVRGDSAAYFCASYSWAGQAGNEQFFGPGTRLTVL.

V and J are TRBV5-4 and TRBJ2-5, with D possibly matching TRBD2 (6 bases). CDR3 size: 14 residues. V lost 1 base and J lost 5, with 12 bases in between. Germline V lookup: CDR1 SGHNT, CDR2 YYREEE (reference sequence). CDR3 sequence (DNA): TGTGCCAGCAGCTTGCCCGGGGGACGGGAGACCCAGTACTTC. Protein: CASSLPGGRETQYF.

The chain combines TRBV6-1 with TRBJ2-6; perhaps TRBD1 as D (5 bases). The V gene lost 4 bases and the J gene lost 1 base, with 20 bases spanning the gap. This CDR3 contains 19 residues. Per germline, CDR1 MNHNS and CDR2 SASEGT. The CDR3 loop reads CASSALHSTVGSGANVLTF. For the CDR3, the DNA is TGTGCCAGCAGTGCTCTACATTCGACAGTCGGATCTGGGGCCAACGTCCTGACTTTC.

J is TRBJ2-1 and V is TRBV6-5; 9 bases map to TRBD2. Trimming took 5 bases from V and 6 from J; bases not matched to a gene: 8. CDR1 is MNHEY and CDR2 is SVGAGI in the germline V gene. The CDR3 has 15 amino acids. The CDR3 bases are TGTGCCAGCAGTACGGGACTAGCTTCGATCAATGAGCAGTTCTTC. It yields the protein CASSTGLASINEQFF.